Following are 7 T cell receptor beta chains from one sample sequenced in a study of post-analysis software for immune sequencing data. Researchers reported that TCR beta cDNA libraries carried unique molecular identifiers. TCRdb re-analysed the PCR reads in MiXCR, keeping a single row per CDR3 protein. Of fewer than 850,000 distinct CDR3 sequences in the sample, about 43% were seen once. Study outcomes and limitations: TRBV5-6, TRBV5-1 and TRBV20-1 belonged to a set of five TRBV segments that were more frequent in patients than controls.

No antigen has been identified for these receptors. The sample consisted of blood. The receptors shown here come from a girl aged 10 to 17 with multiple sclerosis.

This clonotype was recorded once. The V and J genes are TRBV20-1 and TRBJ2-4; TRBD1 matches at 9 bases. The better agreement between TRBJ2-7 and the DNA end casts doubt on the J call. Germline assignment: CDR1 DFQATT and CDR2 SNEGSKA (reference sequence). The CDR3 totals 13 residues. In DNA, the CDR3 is TGCAGTGCGGGACAGGGAACATATTACGAGCAGTACTTC. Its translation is CSAGQGTYYEQYF.

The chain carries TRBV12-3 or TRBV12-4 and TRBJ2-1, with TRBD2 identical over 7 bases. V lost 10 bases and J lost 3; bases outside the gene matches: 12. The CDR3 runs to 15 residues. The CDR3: CATLGGGPLYNEQFF. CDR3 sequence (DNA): TGTGCCACCTTGGGGGGAGGGCCACTCTACAATGAGCAGTTCTTC.

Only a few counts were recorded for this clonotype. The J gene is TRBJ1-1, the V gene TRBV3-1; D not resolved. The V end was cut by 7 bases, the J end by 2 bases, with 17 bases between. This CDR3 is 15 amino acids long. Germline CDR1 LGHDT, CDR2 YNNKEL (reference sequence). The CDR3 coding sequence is TGTGCCAGCACCACCTTAGGTGGCCTCAACACTGAAGCTTTCTTT. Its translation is CASTTLGGLNTEAFF.

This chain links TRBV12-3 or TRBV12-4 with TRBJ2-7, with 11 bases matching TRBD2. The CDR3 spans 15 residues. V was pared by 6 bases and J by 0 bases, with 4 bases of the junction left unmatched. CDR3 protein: CASRQTSGSSYEQYF. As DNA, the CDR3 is TGTGCCAGCAGACAAACTAGCGGGAGCTCCTACGAGCAGTACTTC.

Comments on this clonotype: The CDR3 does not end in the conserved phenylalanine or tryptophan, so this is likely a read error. This chain's CDR3 is CASRGGPTDTQYC. In nucleotides, the CDR3 is TGTGCCAGCAGGGGAGGACCCACAGATACGCAGTATTGT. The V and J genes are TRBV7-3 and TRBJ2-3; TRBD2 is a possible D gene (6 bases). The V end lost 6 bases, the J end lost 2 bases, and 9 bases lay between the germline ends. This CDR3 comprises 13 residues. Per germline, CDR1 SGHTA and CDR2 FQGTGA.

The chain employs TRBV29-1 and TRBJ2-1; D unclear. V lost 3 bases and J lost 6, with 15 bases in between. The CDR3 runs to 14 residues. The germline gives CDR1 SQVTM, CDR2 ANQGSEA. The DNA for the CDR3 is TGCAGCGTTGACGCGGTGGGCAGTCCCAATGAGCAGTTCTTC. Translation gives CSVDAVGSPNEQFF.

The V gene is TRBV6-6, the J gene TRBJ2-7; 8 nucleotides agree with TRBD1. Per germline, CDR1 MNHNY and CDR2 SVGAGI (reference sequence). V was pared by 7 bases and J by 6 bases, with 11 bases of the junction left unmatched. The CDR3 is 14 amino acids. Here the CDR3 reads CASTETGAPSEQYF. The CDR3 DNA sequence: TGTGCCAGCACCGAGACAGGGGCTCCGTCCGAGCAGTACTTC.